The rows below give T cell receptor beta chains drawn from one sample of a study of T cells after yellow fever vaccination. TCRdb re-called the 5' RACE reads with MiXCR, one entry per CDR3 protein. The sample carries about 340,000 distinct CDR3 sequences, roughly 4.3% recorded once. Here the sequenced sample was PBMCs, taken 5 days after the yellow fever booster vaccination. These receptors were obtained from a man between 18 and 35 years old who received the YFV17D yellow fever vaccine. Each CDR3 is given with its conserved first and last residue. A D gene is named only where the DNA matches it firmly. Not all rows give a size; the values are once, few, many and, for expanded clones, a class.

-,-,TRBV2,TRBJ2-1,CASREGALAYNEQFF,TGTGCCAGCAGGGAGGGGGCTCTGGCCTACAATGAGCAGTTCTTC
many,-,TRBV6-5,TRBJ2-3,CASTARGQGDTQYF,TGTGCCAGCACCGCCCGGGGGCAGGGTGATACGCAGTATTTT
few,-,TRBV7-2,TRBJ1-4,CASSSLFGQIGEKLFF,TGTGCCAGCAGCTCCCTATTTGGCCAGATTGGTGAAAAACTGTTTTTT
few,-,TRBV28,TRBJ1-1,CASSDPLGQLNTEAFF,TGTGCCAGCAGCGATCCCCTAGGACAGCTGAACACTGAAGCTTTCTTT
-,-,TRBV5-1,TRBJ1-2,CASSLAARGSNYGYTF,TGCGCCAGCAGCTTGGCCGCGAGGGGGTCTAACTATGGCTACACCTTC
-,-,TRBV4-2,TRBJ2-5,CASSQEGGGLGETQYF,TGTGCCAGCAGCCAAGAAGGAGGAGGGCTGGGAGAGACCCAGTACTTC
many,TRBD1,TRBV29-1,TRBJ2-5,CSATQGAGKTQYF,TGCAGCGCAACACAGGGGGCAGGAAAGACCCAGTACTTC
few,-,TRBV5-5,TRBJ2-7,CASIGTRLEQYF,TGTGCCAGCATCGGGACACGTCTCGAGCAGTACTTC
-,-,TRBV29-1,TRBJ2-3,CSVEQGGTDTQYF,TGCAGCGTTGAACAGGGGGGAACAGATACGCAGTATTTT
-,-,TRBV15,TRBJ2-1,CATSSWGADEQFF,TGTGCCACCAGCAGCTGGGGGGCAGATGAGCAGTTCTTC
-,-,TRBV20-1,TRBJ1-5,CSARRADFLNQPQHF,TGCAGTGCTAGAAGGGCGGACTTCCTCAATCAGCCCCAGCATTTT
-,-,TRBV10-3,TRBJ2-1,CAINRALDNEQFF,TGTGCCATCAACAGGGCCCTGGACAATGAGCAGTTCTTC
few,TRBD1,TRBV28,TRBJ2-6,CASSLVWGTGGVSWSGANVLTF,TGTGCCAGCAGTTTGGTTTGGGGGACAGGGGGCGTCAGTTGGTCTGGGGCCAACGTCCTGACTTTC
many,TRBD2,TRBV5-1,TRBJ2-2,CASSFSGAHTGELFF,TGCGCCAGCAGCTTTAGCGGGGCTCACACCGGGGAGCTGTTTTTT
-,-,TRBV4-1,TRBJ2-1,CASSQEAANNEQFF,TGCGCCAGCAGCCAAGAGGCTGCCAACAATGAGCAGTTCTTC
many,-,TRBV7-2,TRBJ1-5,CASSLVIGNNQPQHF,TGTGCCAGCAGCTTAGTTATAGGGAACAATCAGCCCCAGCATTTT
many,-,TRBV5-6,TRBJ2-2,CASSLAVWQTGELFF,TGTGCCAGCAGCTTGGCAGTATGGCAGACCGGGGAGCTGTTTTTT
many,-,TRBV20-1,TRBJ2-7,CSASTHQGNYEQYF,TGCAGTGCTAGTACTCACCAGGGGAATTACGAGCAGTACTTC
few,TRBD1,TRBV5-8,TRBJ1-5,CASSIGQGGQPQHF,TGTGCCAGCAGCATCGGACAGGGAGGGCAGCCCCAGCATTTT
many,TRBD1,TRBV4-1,TRBJ2-4,CASSRVPGTGLAKNIQYF,TGCGCCAGCAGCCGGGTACCCGGGACAGGCCTAGCCAAAAACATTCAGTACTTC
few,TRBD1,TRBV7-9,TRBJ1-4,CASSLTGAEKLFF,TGTGCCAGCAGCTTGACAGGGGCTGAAAAACTGTTTTTT
-,-,TRBV25-1,TRBJ2-4,CASSGGRVAKNIQYF,TGTGCCAGCAGTGGTGGCAGGGTAGCCAAAAACATTCAGTACTTC
many,TRBD1,TRBV5-4,TRBJ2-4,CASSLAGQGSDIQYF,TGTGCCAGCAGCTTGGCCGGACAGGGATCGGACATTCAGTACTTC
few,-,TRBV7-2,TRBJ2-2,CASSPRDGPNTGELFF,TGTGCCAGCAGCCCTCGGGACGGACCAAACACCGGGGAGCTGTTTTTT
-,-,TRBV28,TRBJ1-6,CASSTRNREGSPLHF,TGTGCCAGCAGTACACGGAATCGGGAAGGGTCACCCCTCCACTTT
-,-,TRBV4-2,TRBJ2-5,CASSQDKALAQETQYF,TGTGCCAGCAGCCAAGATAAGGCGCTAGCCCAAGAGACCCAGTACTTC
-,-,TRBV7-3,TRBJ1-1,CASSPPGELNTEAFF,TGTGCCAGCAGCCCCCCCGGGGAGCTGAACACTGAAGCTTTCTTT
-,TRBD2,TRBV5-1,TRBJ2-1,CASRDTLAGSYPNEQFF,TGCGCCAGCCGGGACACCTTAGCGGGGTCCTATCCCAATGAGCAGTTCTTC
few,-,TRBV5-4,TRBJ2-2,CASSFSTGRNGELFF,TGTGCCAGCAGCTTTTCGACAGGTCGAAACGGGGAGCTGTTTTTT
-,TRBD1,TRBV7-2,TRBJ2-1,CASRGQGARNEQFF,TGTGCCAGCAGGGGACAGGGGGCGAGGAATGAGCAGTTCTTC
many,-,TRBV29-1,TRBJ2-7,CSVAGARDEQYF,TGCAGCGTTGCAGGGGCGCGCGACGAGCAGTACTTC
many,-,TRBV24-1,TRBJ2-3,CATSDPVRDSTDTQYF,TGTGCCACCAGTGATCCCGTCCGGGACAGCACAGATACGCAGTATTTT
few,-,TRBV5-4,TRBJ2-2,CASSLGGTGSTGELFF,TGTGCCAGCAGCTTGGGGGGAACAGGGAGCACCGGGGAGCTGTTTTTT
-,TRBD2,TRBV10-3,TRBJ2-5,CAISESVASGGKTQYF,TGTGCCATCAGTGAGTCGGTCGCTAGCGGGGGGAAGACCCAGTACTTC
many,TRBD1,TRBV5-1,TRBJ1-4,CASSGTANEKLFF,TGCGCCAGCAGCGGGACAGCTAATGAAAAACTGTTTTTT
many,TRBD1,TRBV5-1,TRBJ2-7,CASSPEGTGTHEQYF,TGCGCCAGCAGCCCGGAAGGGACAGGGACCCACGAGCAGTACTTC
-,-,TRBV5-6,TRBJ2-1,CASSLIPGVLQFF,TGTGCCAGCAGCTTGATCCCCGGGGTCCTGCAGTTCTTC
-,-,TRBV6-1,TRBJ1-1,CASRIDLNPEAFF,TGTGCCAGCAGAATAGACCTTAACCCTGAAGCTTTCTTT
-,-,TRBV19,TRBJ1-1,CASSFGLGMSEAFF,TGTGCCAGTAGTTTTGGCCTGGGTATGTCTGAAGCTTTCTTT
few,-,TRBV20-1,TRBJ2-2,CSARLGGTNTGELFF,TGCAGTGCTAGATTAGGGGGGACGAACACCGGGGAGCTGTTTTTT
-,-,TRBV6-5,TRBJ1-2,CASSYRQLYGYTF,TGTGCCAGCAGTTACCGACAGCTCTATGGCTACACCTTC
-,-,TRBV5-6,TRBJ2-3,CASSPGGTSMEYF,TGTGCCAGCAGCCCTGGGGGGACCTCGATGGAGTATTTT
-,-,TRBV24-1,TRBJ2-1,CAARTAQVPWFNEQFF,TGTGCCGCCCGCACCGCACAGGTCCCTTGGTTCAATGAGCAGTTCTTC
few,-,TRBV4-1,TRBJ1-2,CASSPGRISGRYYGYTF,TGCGCCAGCAGCCCAGGGAGGATCTCGGGCAGATATTATGGCTACACCTTC
few,-,TRBV6-5,TRBJ1-1,CASSPAPDGPSEAFF,TGTGCCAGCAGCCCAGCCCCGGACGGGCCCTCTGAAGCTTTCTTT
-,TRBD1,TRBV7-8,TRBJ2-1,CASSLGPGGEVF,TGTGCCAGCAGCTTAGGTCCAGGGGGCGAGGTCTTC
few,-,TRBV12-3/TRBV12-4,TRBJ2-1,CASITRASSEQFF,TGTGCCAGCATCACGCGAGCATCGAGTGAGCAGTTCTTC
-,TRBD2,TRBV4-3,TRBJ2-7,CASSFGLAGETYEQYF,TGCGCCAGCAGCTTTGGACTAGCGGGGGAGACCTACGAGCAGTACTTC
few,-,TRBV19,TRBJ1-5,CASSRAGGDQPQHF,TGTGCCAGTAGTAGAGCGGGAGGAGATCAGCCCCAGCATTTT
many,TRBD2,TRBV7-2,TRBJ2-3,CASSRSGGYITDTQYF,TGTGCCAGCAGCCGTAGCGGGGGGTATATCACAGATACGCAGTATTTT